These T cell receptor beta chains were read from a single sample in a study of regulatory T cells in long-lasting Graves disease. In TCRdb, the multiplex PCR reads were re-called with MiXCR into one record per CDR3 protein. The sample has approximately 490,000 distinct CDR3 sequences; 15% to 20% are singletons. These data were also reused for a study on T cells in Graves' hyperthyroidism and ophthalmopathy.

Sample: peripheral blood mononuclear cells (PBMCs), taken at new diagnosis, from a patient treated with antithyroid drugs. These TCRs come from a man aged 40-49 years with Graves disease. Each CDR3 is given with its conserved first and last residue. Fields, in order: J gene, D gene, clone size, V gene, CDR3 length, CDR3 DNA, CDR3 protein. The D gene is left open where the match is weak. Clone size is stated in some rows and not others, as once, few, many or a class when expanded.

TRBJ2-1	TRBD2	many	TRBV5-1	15	TGCGCCAGCAGCTTGGCCCTGACTAGCGGCAATGAGCAGTTCTTC	CASSLALTSGNEQFF
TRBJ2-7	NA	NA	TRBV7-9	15	TGTGCCAGCAGCTCCCCCCGGGACCCTACCTACGAGCAGTACTTC	CASSSPRDPTYEQYF
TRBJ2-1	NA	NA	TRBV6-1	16	TGTGCCAGCAGAAAAAGTGGCGGCCCAAAGGGGAATGAGCAGTTCTTC	CASRKSGGPKGNEQFF
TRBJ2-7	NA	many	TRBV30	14	TGTGCCTGGAGTGTTGCAGGGACCCAACTCGAGCAGTACTTC	CAWSVAGTQLEQYF
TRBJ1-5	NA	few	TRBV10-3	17	TGTGCCATCAGTGAGTCGAATCGGAGTCCGGGGCGGGAGCCCCAGCATTTT	CAISESNRSPGREPQHF
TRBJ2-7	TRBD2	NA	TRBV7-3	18	TGTGCCAGCAGCTTAAGAGGGACTAGCGGGAGGGGCTCCTACGAGCAGTACTTC	CASSLRGTSGRGSYEQYF
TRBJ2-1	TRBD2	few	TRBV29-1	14	TGCAGCGTTGAAGAAGCGGGAGGCGGCAATGAGCAGTTCTTC	CSVEEAGGGNEQFF
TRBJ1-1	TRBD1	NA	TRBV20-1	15	TGCAGTGCTAGAGATCGGACAGGGGGCAACACTGAAGCTTTCTTT	CSARDRTGGNTEAFF
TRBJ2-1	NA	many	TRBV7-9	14	TGTGCCAGCAGCTTAGCAGTAGCCGGCAATGAGCAGTTCTTC	CASSLAVAGNEQFF
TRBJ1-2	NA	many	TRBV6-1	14	TGTGCCAGCACCCCGAGAGGGGACAACCGGGGCTACACCTTC	CASTPRGDNRGYTF
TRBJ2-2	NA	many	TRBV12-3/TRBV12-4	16	TGTGCCAGCAGTTTATGGGCCAGTTCGAACACCGGGGAGCTGTTTTTT	CASSLWASSNTGELFF
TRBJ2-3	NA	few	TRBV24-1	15	TGTGCCACCAGTGATTTAGATACAGGGAGAGATACGCAGTATTTT	CATSDLDTGRDTQYF
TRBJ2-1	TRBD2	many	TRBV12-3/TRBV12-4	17	TGTGCCAGCAGCTTACGGGGAATAGCGGGAGTTGGCAATGAGCAGTTCTTC	CASSLRGIAGVGNEQFF
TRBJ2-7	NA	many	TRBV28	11	TGTGCCAGCAATGTGCGAGGCGAGCAGTACTTC	CASNVRGEQYF
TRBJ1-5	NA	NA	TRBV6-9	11	TGTGCCAGCAGTCCCGCCTCGCCCCAGCATTTT	CASSPASPQHF
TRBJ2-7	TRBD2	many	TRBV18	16	TGTGCCAGCTCATCGACGAGCGGGAGCAGCTCCTACGAGCAGTACTTC	CASSSTSGSSSYEQYF
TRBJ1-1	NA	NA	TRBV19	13	TGTGCCAGTAGTCGGGACATGGGGACTGAAGCTTTCTTT	CASSRDMGTEAFF